This entry is about one T cell receptor beta chain. For sorted subsets, approximately 200 ng DNA per replicate equaled approximately 30,000 T cell genomes. Data came from immunoSEQ multiplex PCR; TCRdb stores just in-frame clones and leaves some out. This table has over a million clones, around 78% appearing once. The data derive from a study of shared clonotypes between healthy human individuals. This CDR3 has 15 amino acids. Germline lookup yields CDR1 SGHDT and CDR2 YYEEEE. V lost 3 bases, J lost 7 bases, and 16 bases lay in between. The source of this sequence is a man in his late teens or twenties in good health. Some clones in this sample may be carry-over from other donors' samples. The sequencing input was memory CD4+ T cells from PBMCs. The subset here: CD45RA-negative fraction. The J gene is TRBJ1-4, the V gene TRBV5-6, with D perhaps TRBD1 (5 bases). DNA for the CDR3: TGTGCCAGCAGCTGGTGGGGCAACTCTTCTGAAAAACTGTTTTTT. It specifies CASSWWGNSSEKLFF.